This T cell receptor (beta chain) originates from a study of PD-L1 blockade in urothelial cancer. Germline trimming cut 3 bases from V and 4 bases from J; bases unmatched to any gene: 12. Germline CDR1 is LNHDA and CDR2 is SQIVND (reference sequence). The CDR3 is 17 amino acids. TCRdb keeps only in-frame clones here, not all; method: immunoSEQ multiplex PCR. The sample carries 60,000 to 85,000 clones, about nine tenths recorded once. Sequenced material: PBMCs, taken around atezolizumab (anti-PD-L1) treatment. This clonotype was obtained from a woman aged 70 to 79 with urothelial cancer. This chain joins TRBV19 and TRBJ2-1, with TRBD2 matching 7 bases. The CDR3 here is CASSMQAGRSGYNEQFF. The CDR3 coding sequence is TGTGCCAGTAGTATGCAAGCGGGGAGATCCGGATACAATGAGCAGTTCTTC.